This T cell receptor beta chain was recovered during a study of T-cell memory formation after mild COVID-19. As for the study in general: Largely donor-specific TCR clusters were found.

This clonotype showed up many times. The antigen remains undetermined. This CDR3 region has 13 residues. V was trimmed by 6 bases and J by 0 bases, leaving 8 bases between them. Libraries for TCRalpha and TCRbeta carried sample barcodes and unique molecular identifiers via 5'RACE. TCRdb reprocessed the 5' RACE reads via MiXCR and lists one record per CDR3 protein. The profile shows about 350,000 distinct CDR3 sequences, roughly an eighth of them singletons. Study-level points and caveats: The pre-infection memory compartment contained some responding clones, suggesting cross-reactive memory joined.

This chain uses TRBV12-3 or TRBV12-4 with TRBJ1-2; no clear D gene. What was sequenced was PBMCs or a T cell subset sorted from them (not recorded which). The receptor comes from a man between 18 and 35 years old who had mild COVID-19 (a few samples of this study predate the infection). Cell type and time point are not known. In DNA, the CDR3 is TGTGCCAGCAGCTTGAGTACTAACTATGGCTACACCTTC. Its protein is CASSLSTNYGYTF.